This TCR beta chain was obtained from a study of type 1 regulatory T cells. On the study more broadly: T-allo10 is a Tr1-enriched, alloantigen-specific CD4 T cell product made in vitro.

TCRdb fed the reads into MiXCR, producing one record per CDR3 protein. The profile covers roughly 71,000 distinct CDR3 sequences, with less than 25% appearing a single time and 8.3% taken by the ten largest. Germline loops: CDR1 DFQATT, CDR2 SNEGSKA (reference sequence). The CDR3 totals 12 residues. Trimming took 3 bases from V and 3 from J, leaving 9 bases between them. As regards this clonotype: Antigen unknown.

Whole-study findings and limits: Type 1 regulatory T cells had a more restricted TCR repertoire than non-type 1 regulatory T cells.

V and J are TRBV20-1 and TRBJ2-7; D unclear. The receptor was isolated from a human donor in good health. The source material was cultured type 1 regulatory T (Tr1) cells, either the whole culture or a sorted fraction (not recorded which). The CDR3 reads CSASGIYYEQYF. The CDR3 nucleotides are TGCAGTGCTAGTGGTATTTACTACGAGCAGTACTTC.